This T cell receptor beta chain was identified in a study of T cell clonotyping in hematopoietic cell transplantation. Study summary: Cytoreduction preceded collection of pretransplant recipient samples.

The CDR3 extends over 16 amino acids. Germline values: CDR1 GTSNPN, CDR2 SVGIG (reference sequence). Trimming took 6 bases from V and 0 from J, leaving 19 bases between them. Sample time point: recipient sample about 28 days before transplant, after cytoreduction. Produced via immunoSEQ multiplex PCR; TCRdb's table is partial and in-frame only. The table includes 7,000 to 9,500 clones, approximately 90% detected once. The chain has TRBV30 and TRBJ2-3; D possibly uses TRBD1 or TRBD2 (6 bases each). Source: peripheral blood mononuclear cells, taken before stem cell transplant. This receptor was taken from a man aged 55 to 70 with acute myeloid leukemia. Some clones in this sample may be carry-over from other donors' samples. CDR3 loop: CACRDQRGASTDTQYF. The CDR3 DNA reads as TGTGCCTGTAGGGACCAAAGGGGGGCGAGCACAGATACGCAGTATTTT.